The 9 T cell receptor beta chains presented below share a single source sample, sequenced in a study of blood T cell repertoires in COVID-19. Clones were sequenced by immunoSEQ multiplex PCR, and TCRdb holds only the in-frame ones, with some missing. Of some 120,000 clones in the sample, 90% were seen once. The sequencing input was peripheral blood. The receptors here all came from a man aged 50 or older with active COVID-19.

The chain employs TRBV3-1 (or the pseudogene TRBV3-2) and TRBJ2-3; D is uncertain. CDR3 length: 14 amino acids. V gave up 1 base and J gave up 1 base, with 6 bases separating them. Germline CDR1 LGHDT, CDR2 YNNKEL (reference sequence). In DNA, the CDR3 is TGTGCCAGCAGCCAAGCCAGCGGCACAGATACGCAGTATTTT. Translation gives CASSQASGTDTQYF.

CDR3 loop: CASSPDRSYGYTF. The DNA of the CDR3 is TGTGCCAGCTCACCAGACAGGAGCTATGGCTACACCTTC. The genes are TRBV18 and TRBJ1-2, with D possibly matching TRBD1 (6 bases). Germline CDR1 KGHSH, CDR2 LQKENI. The CDR3 runs 13 residues. V dropped 2 bases and J dropped 4 bases, with 8 bases sitting between them.

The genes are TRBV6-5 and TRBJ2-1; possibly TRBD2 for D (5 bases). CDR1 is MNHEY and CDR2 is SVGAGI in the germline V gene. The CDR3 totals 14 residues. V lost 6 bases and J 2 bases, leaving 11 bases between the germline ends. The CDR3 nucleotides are TGTGCCAGCAGCGATAGCGCTACCTACAATGAGCAGTTCTTC. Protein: CASSDSATYNEQFF.

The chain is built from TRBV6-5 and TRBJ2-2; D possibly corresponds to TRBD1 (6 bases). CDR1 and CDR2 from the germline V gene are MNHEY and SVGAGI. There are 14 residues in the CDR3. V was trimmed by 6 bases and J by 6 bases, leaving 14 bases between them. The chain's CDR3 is CASRLDRSPGELFF. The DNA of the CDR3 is TGTGCCAGCAGACTTGACAGGAGCCCCGGGGAGCTGTTTTTT.

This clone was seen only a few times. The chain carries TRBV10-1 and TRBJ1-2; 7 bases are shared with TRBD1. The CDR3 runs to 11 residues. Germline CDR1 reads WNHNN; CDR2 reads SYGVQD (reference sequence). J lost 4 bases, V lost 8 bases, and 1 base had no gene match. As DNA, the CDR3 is TGCGCCAGCCGACAGGGCTATGGCTACACCTTC. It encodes CASRQGYGYTF.

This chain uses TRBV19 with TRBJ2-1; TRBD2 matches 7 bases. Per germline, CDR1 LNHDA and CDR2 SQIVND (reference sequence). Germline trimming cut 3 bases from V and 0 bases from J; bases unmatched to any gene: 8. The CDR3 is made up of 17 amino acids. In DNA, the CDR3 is TGTGCCAGTAGTATCTCTAGCGGCTCGAGCTCCTACAATGAGCAGTTCTTC. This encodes CASSISSGSSSYNEQFF. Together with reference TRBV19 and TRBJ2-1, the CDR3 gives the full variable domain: DGGITQSPKYLFRKEGQNVTLSCEQNLNHDAMYWYRQDPGQGLRLIYYSQIVNDFQKGDIAEGYSVSREKKESFPLTVTSAQKNPTAFYLCASSISSGSSSYNEQFFGPGTRLTVL.

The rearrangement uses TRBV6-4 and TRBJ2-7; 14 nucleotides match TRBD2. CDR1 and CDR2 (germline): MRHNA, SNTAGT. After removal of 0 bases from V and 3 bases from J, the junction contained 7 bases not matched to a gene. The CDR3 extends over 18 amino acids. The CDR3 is CASSDSGTSGRDFYEQYV. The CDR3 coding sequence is TGTGCCAGCAGTGACTCCGGGACTAGCGGGAGAGATTTCTACGAGCAGTACGTC.

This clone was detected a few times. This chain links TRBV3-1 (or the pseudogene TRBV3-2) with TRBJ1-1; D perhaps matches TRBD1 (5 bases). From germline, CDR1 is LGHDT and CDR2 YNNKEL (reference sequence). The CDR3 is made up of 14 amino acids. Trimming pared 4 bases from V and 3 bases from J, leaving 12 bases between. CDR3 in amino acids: CASSPRGGDTEAFF. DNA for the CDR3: TGTGCCAGCAGCCCCCGGGGGGGGGACACTGAAGCTTTCTTT.

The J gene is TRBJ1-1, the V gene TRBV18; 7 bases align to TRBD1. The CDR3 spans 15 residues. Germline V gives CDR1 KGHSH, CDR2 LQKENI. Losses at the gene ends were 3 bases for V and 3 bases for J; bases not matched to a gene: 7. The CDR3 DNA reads TGTGCCAGCTCACCCAGGACAGGAGGAGACACTGAAGCTTTCTTT. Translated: CASSPRTGGDTEAFF.